Listed below are T cell receptor beta chains from one sample, sequenced in a study of OX40 agonist ivuxolimab in advanced cancers. TCRdb's table, derived via immunoSEQ multiplex PCR, lists solely in-frame clones and lacks some. The table includes approximately 69,000 clones, around 80% detected once. The sample in question was CD4+ or CD8+ T cells sorted from blood, obtained in a trial of the OX40 agonist ivuxolimab. These receptors originate from an adult with an advanced solid tumor such as melanoma, head and neck, liver or kidney cancer. The CDR3 runs from the conserved cysteine through the conserved F or W. A D gene is named only where the DNA matches it firmly. The listing skips clone size in some rows; elsewhere it reads once, few, many or a size class.

J | size | V | D | length | DNA | CDR3
TRBJ1-2 | NA | TRBV5-6 | NA | 14 | TGTGCCAGCAGCTTGGGGCAGGACCGCTATGGCTACACCTTC | CASSLGQDRYGYTF
TRBJ1-2 | NA | TRBV5-4 | TRBD1 | 14 | TGTGCCAGCAGCTTGCGGTACAGGGGGCGAGGCTACACCTTC | CASSLRYRGRGYTF
TRBJ1-2 | NA | TRBV30 | NA | 13 | TGTGCCTGGAGTGTCCGAGGGGCGCAAGGCTACACCTTC | CAWSVRGAQGYTF
TRBJ2-1 | NA | TRBV10-2 | NA | 14 | TGCGCCAGCAGTGAGTCTAATTATCGCAATGAGCAGTTCTTC | CASSESNYRNEQFF
TRBJ2-7 | many | TRBV30 | NA | 13 | TGTGCCTGGATTGGGGTTATTAGGGACGAGCAGTACTTC | CAWIGVIRDEQYF
TRBJ2-2 | once | TRBV6-6 | TRBD1 | 16 | TGTGCCAGCAGTTACTTCGGGACAGTAAACACCGGGGAGCTGTTTTTT | CASSYFGTVNTGELFF
TRBJ2-1 | NA | TRBV28 | NA | 14 | TGTGCCAGCAGTTCCCCCGGGAGTTATAATGAGCAGTTCTTC | CASSSPGSYNEQFF
TRBJ1-2 | NA | TRBV5-1 | NA | 13 | TGCGCCAGCAGCTTGGGGGCTAACTATGGCTACACCTTC | CASSLGANYGYTF
TRBJ1-6 | NA | TRBV18 | NA | 12 | TGTGCCAGCTCAACAGGAAATTCACCCCTCCACTTT | CASSTGNSPLHF
TRBJ2-7 | NA | TRBV6-4 | NA | 13 | TGTGCCAGCAGCTGGCCAGGGGCCTACGAGCAGTACTTC | CASSWPGAYEQYF
TRBJ2-6 | NA | TRBV27 | NA | 15 | TGTGCCAGCAGTTTAAGATTAGCTGGGGCCAACGTCCTGACTTTC | CASSLRLAGANVLTF
TRBJ1-1 | NA | TRBV28 | TRBD1 | 14 | TGTGCCAGCGGAACAGGGGGGTTGAACACTGAAGCTTTCTTT | CASGTGGLNTEAFF
TRBJ1-2 | NA | TRBV28 | TRBD1 | 15 | TGTGCCAGCAGTGCCATTAGGGGGCAGGTCTATGGCTACACCTTC | CASSAIRGQVYGYTF
TRBJ2-7 | NA | TRBV28 | TRBD2 | 16 | TGTGCCAGCAGGATAGAGGTGGCTAGCGGGGGTGGCGAGCAGTACTTC | CASRIEVASGGGEQYF
TRBJ1-5 | NA | TRBV7-8 | NA | 14 | TGTGCCAGCAGCTTATACCAGGGGAATCAGCCCCAGCATTTT | CASSLYQGNQPQHF
TRBJ1-1 | NA | TRBV27 | NA | 14 | TGTGCCAGCAGTCCGGGAGGAAGGAACACTGAAGCTTTCTTT | CASSPGGRNTEAFF
TRBJ2-5 | NA | TRBV19 | NA | 11 | TGTGCCAGTAGTATGGGAGAGACCCAGTACTTC | CASSMGETQYF
TRBJ2-3 | NA | TRBV19 | TRBD2 | 19 | TGTGCCAGTACTCCCTCTCCCGGGGCTAGCGGGGGGGCCTTAGATACGCAGTATTTT | CASTPSPGASGGALDTQYF
TRBJ1-6 | NA | TRBV5-4 | TRBD1 | 17 | TGTGCCAGCAGCTTGTACCACGAGGGACAGGGGAACCTGGTCCTCCACTTT | CASSLYHEGQGNLVLHF
TRBJ1-5 | NA | TRBV19 | TRBD1 | 16 | TGTGCCAGTAGTACCCCGGACAGGGGGCTCTATCAGCCCCAGCATTTT | CASSTPDRGLYQPQHF
TRBJ1-4 | NA | TRBV4-2 | NA | 16 | TGTGCCAGCAGCCAGCCCATCAGGGATTGGGGGGAAAAACTGTTTTTT | CASSQPIRDWGEKLFF
TRBJ2-3 | NA | TRBV2 | NA | 12 | TGTGCCAGCAGTAACGGACTAGATACGCAGTATTTT | CASSNGLDTQYF
TRBJ1-5 | once | TRBV4-1 | NA | 16 | TGCGCCAGCAGCCAAGAGGTATCAGGCCAGAATCAGCCCCAGCATTTT | CASSQEVSGQNQPQHF
TRBJ1-5 | few | TRBV2 | NA | 15 | TGTGCCAGCAGTGAAATGGGGCTGAGCAATCAGCCCCAGCATTTT | CASSEMGLSNQPQHF
TRBJ1-5 | NA | TRBV19 | NA | 16 | TGTGCCAGTATCAAGGCGGTCTCTGAGCGATATCAGCCCCAGCATTTT | CASIKAVSERYQPQHF
TRBJ2-5 | few | TRBV5-1 | TRBD2 | 14 | TGCGCCAGCAGCCCCGGGACTAAACAAGAGACCCAGTACTTC | CASSPGTKQETQYF
TRBJ1-1 | NA | TRBV5-1 | TRBD1 | 13 | TGCGCCAGCAGGGACAGGGGGAACACTGAAGCTTTCTTT | CASRDRGNTEAFF
TRBJ2-1 | NA | TRBV27 | NA | 13 | TGTGCCAGCAGTCCGACCCCTAGTGGAGAGCAGTTCTTC | CASSPTPSGEQFF
TRBJ1-2 | NA | TRBV11-2 | NA | 13 | TGTGCCAGCCAAAATCAACTCGGCTATGGCTACACCTTC | CASQNQLGYGYTF
TRBJ2-2 | NA | TRBV19 | NA | 14 | TGTGCCAGTAACGACGCTACGAACACCGGGGAGCTGTTTTTT | CASNDATNTGELFF
TRBJ1-6 | few | TRBV5-1 | NA | 14 | TGCGCCAGCAGCTTAGGACTGAATAATTCACCCCTCCACTTT | CASSLGLNNSPLHF
TRBJ2-3 | once | TRBV7-6 | NA | 12 | TGTGCCAGCTCTCCAAGCACAGATACGCAGTATTTT | CASSPSTDTQYF
TRBJ2-3 | NA | TRBV4-1 | NA | 13 | TGCGCCAGCAGCCAAGAAGGGGTGGGGACGCAGTATTTT | CASSQEGVGTQYF
TRBJ2-5 | NA | TRBV18 | TRBD1 | 13 | TGTGCCAGCTCACGGGGACAGAAAGAGACCCAGTACTTC | CASSRGQKETQYF
TRBJ2-7 | NA | TRBV28 | NA | 14 | TGTGCCAGTAGGGCCCAGGGGTTGTTCTACGAGCAGTACTTC | CASRAQGLFYEQYF
TRBJ2-1 | NA | TRBV9 | TRBD2 | 19 | TGTGCCAGCAGCTCAGATGGGGCCCGGGGACTAGCGGGGGGTGTTGAGCAGTTCTTC | CASSSDGARGLAGGVEQFF
TRBJ2-1 | few | TRBV27 | TRBD2 | 17 | TGTGCCAGCAGTCCTTATAACAGACTAGCGGGAGGCAATGAGCAGTTCTTC | CASSPYNRLAGGNEQFF
TRBJ1-2 | NA | TRBV19 | TRBD1 | 18 | TGTGCCAGTAGGAAAGGACGGGGACAGGGGGCATTAAACTATGGCTACACCTTC | CASRKGRGQGALNYGYTF
TRBJ1-1 | few | TRBV15 | NA | 14 | TGTGCCACCAGCAGCGGCAGGATGAACACTGAAGCTTTCTTT | CATSSGRMNTEAFF
TRBJ1-6 | NA | TRBV25-1 | TRBD1 | 15 | TGTGCCAGCAGTGCGTTGACAGGGGGAAATTCACCCCTCCACTTT | CASSALTGGNSPLHF
TRBJ2-2 | NA | TRBV19 | TRBD2 | 17 | TGTGCCAGTAGTATAGCGCGGCGGGAGCTTGGGACCGGGGAGCTGTTTTTT | CASSIARRELGTGELFF
TRBJ1-5 | NA | TRBV6-5 | TRBD1 | 14 | TGTGCCAGCACGTCCCGGACAGGTCATCAGCCCCAGCATTTT | CASTSRTGHQPQHF
TRBJ2-4 | NA | TRBV10-3 | NA | 14 | TGTGCCATCAGTGAAGGGGGATCCAAAAACATTCAGTACTTC | CAISEGGSKNIQYF
TRBJ1-4 | once | TRBV15 | NA | 16 | TGTGCCACCAGCAGGAGGGCAGGGGCGAATTGGAAGGGGCTGTTTTTT | CATSRRAGANWKGLFF
TRBJ2-3 | NA | TRBV7-2 | TRBD2 | 19 | TGTGCCAGCAGCTTAGGAAGGACTAGTACTTTCTCCCCGGCAGATACGCAGTATTTT | CASSLGRTSTFSPADTQYF
TRBJ2-7 | NA | TRBV28 | TRBD2 | 14 | TGTGCCAGCAGTTTACCTAGCGGCCTTTACGAGCAGTACTTC | CASSLPSGLYEQYF
TRBJ2-3 | NA | TRBV5-1 | NA | 14 | TGCGCCAGCATGAGGGGGGGCCGCACAGATACGCAGTATTTT | CASMRGGRTDTQYF
TRBJ1-1 | once | TRBV19 | NA | 17 | TGTGCCAGTAGTATGGGGGGTTTCGGAATGCGGAACACTGAAGCTTTCTTT | CASSMGGFGMRNTEAFF
TRBJ2-7 | NA | TRBV5-8 | NA | 13 | TGTGCCAGCAGCTTGGCCAGGGGTGACGAGCAGTACTTC | CASSLARGDEQYF
TRBJ2-1 | NA | TRBV27 | TRBD1 | 16 | TGTGCCAGCAGGCGTACCGGGACAGGGGCTTACAATGAGCAGTTCTTC | CASRRTGTGAYNEQFF
TRBJ2-7 | once | TRBV5-1 | TRBD2 | 18 | TGCGCCAGCAGCAACCCGGGACTAGCGGGGGCGGGTTCCTACGAGCAGTACTTC | CASSNPGLAGAGSYEQYF
TRBJ2-2 | NA | TRBV2 | NA | 13 | TGTGCCAGCAGTCCCCGGGGGAGCCGGGAGCTGTTTTTT | CASSPRGSRELFF
TRBJ1-6 | few | TRBV5-6 | NA | 14 | TGTGCCAGCAGCTTGGCAGGGCTAAATTCACCCCTCCACTTT | CASSLAGLNSPLHF
TRBJ2-3 | NA | TRBV7-8 | NA | 17 | TGTGCCAGCAGCTTATATGCCGCAGCGACAAGCACAGATACGCAGTATTTT | CASSLYAAATSTDTQYF
TRBJ2-2 | NA | TRBV28 | NA | 13 | TGTGCCAGCAGGGACCCCGGGAACGGGGAGCTGTTTTTT | CASRDPGNGELFF
TRBJ2-7 | NA | TRBV11-2 | NA | 14 | TGTGCCAGCAGCTTAGACCCTTCTAGGGGCGAGCAGTACTTC | CASSLDPSRGEQYF
TRBJ1-2 | NA | TRBV7-2 | NA | 13 | TGTGCCAGCAGCTTACCGGGACGTCCTAACTACACCTTC | CASSLPGRPNYTF
TRBJ2-1 | NA | TRBV5-4 | NA | 15 | TGTGCCAGCAGCCCCCTCCTGGGAGCCTACAATGAGCAGTTCTTC | CASSPLLGAYNEQFF
TRBJ1-4 | NA | TRBV18 | NA | 15 | TGTGCCAGCTCACTCGCGGGGGCCCCTAATGAAAAACTGTTTTTT | CASSLAGAPNEKLFF